This TCR beta chain was documented in a study of blood T cell repertoires in COVID-19. Overall study context: Italy, Spain and the United States were the sources of the convalescent and acute COVID-19 samples. PBMCs, B-cell-depleted T cells, or T cells provided the cDNA or gDNA that made up the material.

The CDR3 is 16 residues long. Trimming took 1 base from V and 5 from J; bases not matched to a gene: 6. Germline CDR1 is KGHSY and CDR2 is FQNENV. Seattle's enrolled individuals joined amid active infection and were then monitored longitudinally. As originally analysed: Amplification of reference gene primers provided the estimated nucleated cell counts. The method was immunoSEQ multiplex PCR; TCRdb's version includes in-frame clones alone and lacks a portion of them. V and J calls and clone size are given by that table; D and trimming were obtained from the DNA. The top ten clones hold around 5.5% of a sample with 200,000 to 300,000 clones, approximately 85% of them seen once.

The V and J genes are TRBV16 and TRBJ2-1; 9 nucleotides agree with TRBD1. This sequence was found in a middle-aged man with COVID-19, enrolled during active disease. Sequences were obtained from peripheral blood. CDR3 DNA sequence: TGTGCCAGCAGCCAATTGCCGGGGACAGGGAACAATGAGCAGTTCTTC. Translation gives CASSQLPGTGNNEQFF.